Listed below are T cell receptor beta chains from one sample, sequenced in a study of shared clonotypes between healthy human individuals. Assay used: immunoSEQ multiplex PCR; TCRdb lists only in-frame clones, some missing. The sample comprises more than 550,000 clones, around 92% of which are singletons, and approximately 24% rests with the top ten. Sequencing used naive CD8+ T cells sorted from blood. The receptors derive from a man aged 25-40 years in good health. Both conserved end residues are part of each CDR3. The D gene is left open where the match is weak. The size entry is marked missing in some rows and otherwise reads once, few, many or a size class.

CDR3aa	CDR3nt	v_gene	j_gene	d_gene	abundance
CASSGNTGDRGRLAKNIQYF	TGTGCCAGCAGCGGTAACACTGGGGACAGAGGTCGATTAGCCAAAAACATTCAGTACTTC	TRBV2	TRBJ2-4	TRBD1	-
CASSPRGQGLTNEKLFF	TGTGCCAGCAGCCCCCGGGGACAGGGTTTGACTAATGAAAAACTGTTTTTT	TRBV14	TRBJ1-4	TRBD1	-
CASSPRGLASYYYEQYF	TGTGCCAGCAGTCCCCGGGGACTAGCTTCCTATTACTACGAGCAGTACTTC	TRBV28	TRBJ2-7	TRBD2	-
CASSLAPTGELFF	TGTGCCAGCAGCTTAGCGCCCACCGGGGAGCTGTTTTTT	TRBV7-8	TRBJ2-2	-	-
CASSLWTSGSYNEQFF	TGTGCCAGCAGTTTGTGGACTAGCGGATCCTACAATGAGCAGTTCTTC	TRBV27	TRBJ2-1	TRBD2	-
CSASGTQYF	TGCAGTGCTAGTGGCACCCAGTACTTC	TRBV20-1	TRBJ2-5	-	once
CSVLSWQGEQYF	TGCAGCGTTTTGTCTTGGCAAGGCGAGCAGTACTTC	TRBV29-1	TRBJ2-7	-	-
CASSLDRTGLGELFF	TGTGCCAGCAGCTTGGACCGGACAGGACTCGGGGAGCTGTTTTTT	TRBV7-9	TRBJ2-2	TRBD1	-
CASSETAGGRETQYF	TGTGCCAGCAGTGAGACAGCGGGAGGGCGGGAGACCCAGTACTTC	TRBV6-4	TRBJ2-5	TRBD2	-
CASSLGPNPTF	TGTGCCAGCAGCCTCGGACCTAATCCCACCTTC	TRBV7-9	TRBJ1-2	-	-
CASSLEIPTGIYGYTF	TGCGCCAGCAGCTTGGAGATTCCCACAGGAATCTATGGCTACACCTTC	TRBV5-1	TRBJ1-2	-	-
CASSQEGSTATDTQYF	TGCGCCAGCAGCCAAGAAGGGTCTACAGCCACAGATACGCAGTATTTT	TRBV4-1	TRBJ2-3	-	-
CASSHAGVTTGELFF	TGCGCCAGCAGCCACGCGGGAGTAACTACCGGGGAGCTGTTTTTT	TRBV4-1	TRBJ2-2	TRBD2	-
CASRGRGAVSEQFF	TGTGCCAGCAGGGGTCGGGGGGCTGTCAGTGAGCAGTTCTTC	TRBV28	TRBJ2-1	-	-
CASRDNEQFF	TGTGCCAGCAGGGACAATGAGCAGTTCTTC	TRBV28	TRBJ2-1	-	few
CASSLGSGGGLDTQYF	TGTGCCAGCAGTTTGGGTTCGGGAGGGGGGTTAGATACGCAGTATTTT	TRBV28	TRBJ2-3	TRBD2	-
CASSLLAGGQETQYF	TGTGCCAGCAGTCTACTAGCGGGGGGCCAAGAGACCCAGTACTTC	TRBV28	TRBJ2-5	TRBD2	-
CASSYRQKSTDTQYF	TGTGCCAGCAGCTATAGACAGAAAAGCACAGATACGCAGTATTTT	TRBV7-9	TRBJ2-3	-	-
CARRPGSREVGTYNEQFF	TGTGCCAGAAGGCCCGGGAGTCGGGAGGTAGGGACCTACAATGAGCAGTTCTTC	TRBV5-3	TRBJ2-1	TRBD2	once
CASSSTAVTVGQFF	TGTGCCAGCAGCTCTACAGCAGTCACGGTTGGGCAGTTCTTC	TRBV11-2	TRBJ2-1	-	-
CASSSLDSYNEQFF	TGTGCCAGCAGTTCCTTGGACTCGTACAATGAGCAGTTCTTC	TRBV27	TRBJ2-1	-	-
CASRGRSNQPQHF	TGTGCCAGCAGGGGGCGTAGCAATCAGCCCCAGCATTTT	TRBV6-4	TRBJ1-5	-	few
CASSRGGENQPQHF	TGCGCCAGCAGCCGCGGGGGGGAAAATCAGCCCCAGCATTTT	TRBV5-1	TRBJ1-5	-	-